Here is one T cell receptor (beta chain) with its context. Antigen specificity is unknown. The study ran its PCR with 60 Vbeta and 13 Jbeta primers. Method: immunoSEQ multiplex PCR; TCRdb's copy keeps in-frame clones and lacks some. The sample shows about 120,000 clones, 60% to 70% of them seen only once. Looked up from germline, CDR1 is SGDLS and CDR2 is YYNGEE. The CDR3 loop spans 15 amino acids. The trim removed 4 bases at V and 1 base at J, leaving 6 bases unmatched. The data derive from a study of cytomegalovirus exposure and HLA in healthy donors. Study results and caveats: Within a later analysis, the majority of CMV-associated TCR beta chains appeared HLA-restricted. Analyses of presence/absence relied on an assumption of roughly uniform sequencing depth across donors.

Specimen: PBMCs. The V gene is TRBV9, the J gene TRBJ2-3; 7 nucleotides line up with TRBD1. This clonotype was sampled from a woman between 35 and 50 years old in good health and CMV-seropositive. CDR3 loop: CASSLLGGGTDTQYF. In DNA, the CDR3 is TGTGCCAGCAGCCTCTTAGGGGGCGGCACAGATACGCAGTATTTT.